The 28 T cell receptor beta chains below come from one sample, sequenced in a study of naive and memory T cell subsets. Findings of the study overall: A few larger clonotypes appeared in naive repertoires, especially CD8, possibly memory cells re-expressing CD45RA.

Both TRBC1 and TRBC2 were covered by a beta constant-region primer of two equimolar oligonucleotides. Four rounds of PCR amplified the ligated cDNA using nested alpha and beta constant-region primers plus SP2. Using its own MiXCR run on the UMI-ligation and nested PCR reads, TCRdb lists one record per CDR3 protein. The sample records 150,000 or so distinct CDR3 sequences, 22% being singletons. Their specific antigens are unknown. The specimen sequenced was naive CD4+ T cells from blood. Every receptor here comes from a human donor in good health.

J is TRBJ1-1 and V is TRBV12-3 or TRBV12-4; maybe TRBD1 (5 bases). V lost 1 base to trimming and J lost 4 bases, with 7 bases between them. The CDR3 contains 13 residues. CDR3 nucleotides: TGTGCCAGCAGTTTAGTGAGGGGCACTGAAGCTTTCTTT. It encodes CASSLVRGTEAFF.

This clonotype was counted only a few times. V gene TRBV3-1 combines with J gene TRBJ2-3, with 7 positions matching TRBD2. The trim removed 1 base at V and 4 bases at J, leaving 5 bases unmatched. Germline V gives CDR1 LGHDT, CDR2 YNNKEL (reference sequence). The CDR3 length is 15 residues. The CDR3 DNA is TGTGCCAGCAGCCAAGGCGCGGGAGCGGCAGATACGCAGTATTTT. It codes for CASSQGAGAADTQYF.

This chain links TRBV5-5 with TRBJ2-7; 9 bases agree with TRBD1. Germline assignment: CDR1 SGHKS and CDR2 YYEKEE (reference sequence). The CDR3 runs 13 residues. The J segment lost 1 base and the V segment lost 7 bases, leaving 3 bases of the junction unmatched. For the CDR3, the DNA is TGTGCCAGCGGCGGGACAGGGTCCTACGAGCAGTACTTC. It translates to CASGGTGSYEQYF.

The chain joins TRBV2 to TRBJ2-7, with 8 bases lining up with TRBD2. Germline loops: CDR1 SNHLY, CDR2 FYNNEI. This CDR3 has 15 amino acids. The V and J ends lost 7 bases and 3 bases, in that order; junction bases with no gene match: 11. CDR3 DNA: TGTGCCAGCAATCCCCCGAGCGGGAGCGGCTACGAGCAGTACTTC. As protein: CASNPPSGSGYEQYF. The complete variable domain, with remaining parts taken from reference TRBV2 and TRBJ2-7, reads EPEVTQTPSHQVTQMGQEVILRCVPISNHLYFYWYRQILGQKVEFLVSFYNNEISEKSEIFDDQFSVERPDGSNFTLKIRSTKLEDSAMYFCASNPPSGSGYEQYFGPGTRLTVT.

Many counts were recorded for this clonotype. The chain couples TRBV11-2 to TRBJ2-7; 10 bases are a match to TRBD2. Germline V lookup: CDR1 SGHAT, CDR2 FQNNGV. The CDR3 spans 16 residues. The junction had 8 bases not matched to a gene; V was cut back by 1 base and J by 5 bases. The CDR3, as DNA: TGTGCCAGCAGCTTAGCTCAGACTAGCGGGTACAACGAGCAGTACTTC. Amino acids: CASSLAQTSGYNEQYF.

The rearrangement links TRBV7-2 to TRBJ2-7; TRBD2 aligns across 8 bases. Germline V gives CDR1 SGHTA, CDR2 FQGNSA. V was pared by 5 bases and J by 2 bases, with 2 bases of the junction left unmatched. The CDR3 is 13 amino acids. In nucleotides, the CDR3 is TGTGCCAGCAGCCGTAGCGGGACCTACGAGCAGTACTTC. Protein sequence: CASSRSGTYEQYF.

The rearrangement links TRBV12-3 or TRBV12-4 to TRBJ1-2; 12 bases line up with TRBD1. This CDR3 contains 15 residues. Trimming at V came to 4 bases and at J to 8 bases, leaving 8 bases not matched to a gene. CDR3 sequence (DNA): TGTGCCAGCAGTTACCGGGACAGGGGGCTGGGAGGCTACACCTTC. Its protein product is CASSYRDRGLGGYTF.

Many counts were recorded for this clonotype. V usage is TRBV29-1 and J usage is TRBJ2-6; TRBD2 matches 10 bases. CDR1 and CDR2 (germline): SQVTM, ANQGSEA. The CDR3 extends over 16 amino acids. With V trimmed by 7 bases and J by 0 bases, 6 bases remained unmatched. In DNA, the CDR3 is TGCAGCGGGTGGACTAGCGGAAGCTCTGGGGCCAACGTCCTGACTTTC. As protein: CSGWTSGSSGANVLTF.

The chain joins TRBV28 to TRBJ2-7, with 15 positions matching TRBD2. The CDR3 is made up of 15 amino acids. In germline, CDR1 is MDHEN, CDR2 SYDVKM. The junction had 5 bases not matched to a gene; V was cut back by 7 bases and J by 4 bases. Here the CDR3 DNA reads TGTGCCAGCATTTGGGGACTAGCGGGAGGATACGAGCAGTACTTC. It specifies CASIWGLAGGYEQYF.

In its sample, this clonotype was seen a few times. This sequence joins TRBV3-1 and TRBJ2-5; D gene uncertain. This CDR3 has 14 residues. Deletions cut 0 bases from V and 2 bases from J, with 7 bases between. Per the germline V gene, CDR1 is LGHDT and CDR2 is YNNKEL (reference sequence). CDR3 sequence reads: CASSQEVLQETQYF. The CDR3 nucleotides are TGTGCCAGCAGCCAAGAGGTCCTTCAAGAGACCCAGTACTTC.

Only a few counts were recorded for this clonotype. V is TRBV6-1 and J is TRBJ2-7; a possible D gene is TRBD2 (5 bases). Germline assignment: CDR1 MNHNS and CDR2 SASEGT. This CDR3 has 11 residues. V was shortened by 4 bases and J by 9 bases, with 10 bases between the two germline ends. CDR3 DNA sequence: TGTGCCAGCAGTGTGGGCGGAGGGCAGTACTTC. It yields the protein CASSVGGGQYF.

The genes are TRBV28 and TRBJ2-2, with D uncertain. The V gene's germline CDR1 is MDHEN and CDR2 SYDVKM. V was clipped by 1 base and J by 4 bases, with 10 bases between them. This CDR3 has 15 residues. The CDR3 DNA is TGTGCCAGCAGTTTATTAAGGGATCGCACCGGGGAGCTGTTTTTT. It codes for CASSLLRDRTGELFF.

The chain couples TRBV5-1 to TRBJ2-1, with a weak D call TRBD2 (6 bases). Trimming stripped 0 bases from V and 7 bases from J, with 14 bases between. Germline V lookup: CDR1 SGHRS, CDR2 YFSETQ. This CDR3 has 15 residues. The CDR3 DNA sequence: TGCGCCAGCAGCTTGGTAGCCGGGGGTTGGAATGAGCAGTTCTTC. Amino acids: CASSLVAGGWNEQFF.

A few counts support this clonotype. The J gene is TRBJ2-7, the V gene TRBV6-5, with 9 positions matching TRBD1. CDR1 and CDR2 from the germline V gene are MNHEY and SVGAGI. The CDR3 has 15 residues. Trimming at V came to 9 bases and at J to 4 bases, leaving 13 bases not matched to a gene. CDR3 DNA: TGTGCCAGTACCTCACAAGGGACAGGGCTTTACGAGCAGTACTTC. It encodes CASTSQGTGLYEQYF.

This clonotype was found a few times. This chain links TRBV20-1 with TRBJ2-4, with TRBD2 identical over 13 bases. CDR1 is DFQATT, CDR2 SNEGSKA, per germline (reference sequence). J was trimmed by 8 bases and V by 6 bases; bases with no gene match: 10. This CDR3 spans 15 amino acids. CDR3 residues: CSARTSGRGLYIQYF. The CDR3 DNA reads as TGCAGTGCCCGGACTAGCGGGAGAGGTCTTTACATTCAGTACTTC.

The chain uses TRBV20-1 and TRBJ1-1; possibly TRBD1 for D (5 bases). The germline CDR1 and CDR2 sequences are DFQATT and SNEGSKA (reference sequence). The ends were cut back, 5 bases at V and 3 bases at J, with 7 bases in the middle. There are 11 residues in the CDR3. CDR3 amino acids: CSAWGDTEAFF. For the CDR3, the DNA is TGCAGTGCTTGGGGGGACACTGAAGCTTTCTTT.

At least ten counts were recorded for this clonotype. The chain links TRBV29-1 to TRBJ2-4; maybe TRBD1 (5 bases). Germline assignment: CDR1 SQVTM and CDR2 ANQGSEA. CDR3 length: 14 amino acids. V was pared by 6 bases and J by 0 bases, with 12 bases between. CDR3: CSVSGRQAKNIQYF. The CDR3 nucleotides read TGCAGCGTATCAGGGCGTCAAGCCAAAAACATTCAGTACTTC.

The chain is built from TRBV7-2 and TRBJ2-7; D gene ambiguous. The CDR3 contains 11 residues. Germline assignment: CDR1 SGHTA and CDR2 FQGNSA. The V gene lost 5 bases and the J gene lost 5 bases, with 7 bases spanning the gap. The CDR3 protein is CASSPVHEQYF. CDR3 sequence (DNA): TGTGCCAGCAGCCCCGTCCACGAGCAGTACTTC.

This chain uses TRBV18 with TRBJ2-1; 9 bases agree with TRBD2. CDR3 length: 15 residues. From germline, CDR1 is KGHSH and CDR2 LQKENI. CDR3 region: CVSYRVAGVYNEQFF. The CDR3 DNA sequence: TGTGTCAGTTACCGAGTAGCGGGAGTTTACAATGAGCAGTTCTTC.

CDR3 sequence: CASSYAASAGVETQYF. CDR3 sequence (DNA): TGTGCCAGCAGTTACGCGGCTTCCGCGGGAGTAGAGACCCAGTACTTC. V is TRBV6-5 and J is TRBJ2-5; 7 bases map to TRBD2. Germline V gene lookup returns CDR1 MNHEY and CDR2 SVGAGI. V trimming: 2 bases; J trimming: 4 bases; junction bases outside the gene matches: 10. CDR3 length: 16 amino acids.

J is TRBJ1-3 and V is TRBV3-1, with 8 nucleotides matching TRBD1. Losses at the gene ends were 2 bases for V and 15 bases for J; bases not matched to a gene: 6. CDR1 and CDR2 from the germline V gene are LGHDT and YNNKEL (reference sequence). The CDR3 contains 12 residues. The CDR3 nucleotides are TGTGCCAGCAGCCAATTCGGACAGGGCGAATATTTT. Protein product: CASSQFGQGEYF.

This sequence joins TRBV7-3 and TRBJ2-1; 7 bases line up with TRBD2. V trimming: 0 bases; J trimming: 5 bases; junction bases outside the gene matches: 13. This CDR3 region has 18 residues. Germline assignment: CDR1 SGHTA and CDR2 FQGTGA. CDR3: CASSLTGRGLQSNNEQFF. CDR3 DNA: TGTGCCAGCAGCTTAACGGGGAGGGGACTACAATCCAACAATGAGCAGTTCTTC.

This clonotype was detected only a few times. The V gene is TRBV6-6, the J gene TRBJ1-5; unclear D gene. The CDR3 is 16 residues long. Germline V lookup: CDR1 MNHNY, CDR2 SVGAGI (reference sequence). Trimming took 0 bases from V and 0 from J, leaving 9 bases between them. Here the CDR3 reads CASSYSIPGSNQPQHF. CDR3 sequence (DNA): TGTGCCAGCAGTTACTCGATTCCTGGTAGCAATCAGCCCCAGCATTTT.

This clonotype showed up just a few times. The chain links TRBV25-1 to TRBJ2-1; a possible D gene is TRBD1 (5 bases). Between the trimmed V and J ends, which lost 2 bases and 7 bases, there was a span of 9 bases. CDR1 is MGHDK, CDR2 SYGVNS, per germline. This CDR3 contains 13 residues. The CDR3 loop is CASSEGRVNEQFF. In DNA, the CDR3 is TGTGCCAGCAGTGAAGGCAGGGTGAATGAGCAGTTCTTC.

This chain joins TRBV29-1 and TRBJ2-1, with D maybe TRBD1 (6 bases). The CDR3 consists of 14 residues. The ends were cut back, 0 bases at V and 4 bases at J, with 10 bases in the middle. Germline assignment: CDR1 SQVTM and CDR2 ANQGSEA. DNA for the CDR3: TGCAGCGTTGAAGACGACAGGCTATACAATGAGCAGTTCTTC. This sequence encodes CSVEDDRLYNEQFF.

This clonotype was seen only a few times. The chain employs TRBV6-1 and TRBJ2-1; TRBD2 aligns across 11 bases. The CDR3 covers 15 residues. The V gene's germline CDR1 is MNHNS and CDR2 SASEGT. The V gene end was trimmed by 6 bases and the J gene end by 9 bases; junction bases not matched to a gene: 10. CDR3 coding DNA: TGTGCCAGCAGCTTGCTAGCGGGAGGAGAAGTTGAGCAGTTCTTC. Protein sequence: CASSLLAGGEVEQFF.

The rearrangement joins TRBV4-3 to TRBJ2-1; TRBD2 might be the D (6 bases). There are 16 residues in the CDR3. Germline loops: CDR1 LGHNA, CDR2 YSLEER. Trimming took 1 base from V and 9 from J, leaving 19 bases between them. The CDR3 here is CASSQGRDFRRIEQFF. DNA of the CDR3: TGCGCCAGCAGCCAAGGTCGGGACTTCAGGCGCATTGAGCAGTTCTTC.

This chain joins TRBV12-3 or TRBV12-4 and TRBJ2-3; TRBD1 matches at 8 bases. The CDR3 is made up of 15 amino acids. Trimming took 3 bases from V and 4 from J; bases not matched to a gene: 6. The CDR3 region is CASSFPGGDADTQYF. As DNA, the CDR3 is TGTGCCAGCAGTTTCCCAGGGGGCGACGCAGATACGCAGTATTTT.